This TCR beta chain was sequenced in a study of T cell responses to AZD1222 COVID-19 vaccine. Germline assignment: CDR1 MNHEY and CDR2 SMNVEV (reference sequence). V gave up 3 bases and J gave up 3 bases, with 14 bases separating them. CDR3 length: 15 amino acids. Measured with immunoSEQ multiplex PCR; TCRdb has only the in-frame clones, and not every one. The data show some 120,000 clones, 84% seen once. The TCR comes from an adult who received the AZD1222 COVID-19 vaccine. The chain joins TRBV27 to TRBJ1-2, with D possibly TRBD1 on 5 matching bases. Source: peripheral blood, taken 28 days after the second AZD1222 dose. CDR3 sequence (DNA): TGTGCCAGCAGTTTCCACCTGAGGGGCCACTATGGCTACACCTTC. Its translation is CASSFHLRGHYGYTF.